The clone carrying this T cell receptor (beta chain) was seen many times. These data belong to a study of regulatory T cells in long-lasting Graves disease. As to time point: newly diagnosed GD, antithyroid drugs for less than 3 months. The TCR library used RNA extracted from PBMCs. Peripheral blood, 8.5 to 9.5 milliliters per patient, was collected in EDTA tubes. The CDR3 totals 13 residues. The germline V and J ends were trimmed by 5 bases and 2 bases, with 7 bases remaining between them. CDR1 and CDR2 (germline): SNHLY, FYNNEI. iRepertoire HTBI primers and Arm-PCR of CDR3 regions built TCR beta libraries. TCRdb used MiXCR to reprocess the multiplex PCR reads, holding one entry per CDR3 protein. The sample carries fewer than 550,000 distinct CDR3 sequences, around 16% recorded once. The same specimen was also included in a second study, on T cells in Graves' hyperthyroidism and ophthalmopathy. From that report: Expanded thyroid clonotypes (above 0.001) were mostly also found in blood.

This receptor was identified in a woman in her forties or fifties with Graves disease. The V gene is TRBV2, the J gene TRBJ1-3; a possible D gene is TRBD1 (6 bases). Sequencing used peripheral blood mononuclear cells (PBMCs), obtained at new diagnosis, from a patient treated with antithyroid drugs. The CDR3 here is CASSRTAGNTIYF. The CDR3 bases are TGTGCCAGCAGTAGGACAGCTGGAAACACCATATATTTT.